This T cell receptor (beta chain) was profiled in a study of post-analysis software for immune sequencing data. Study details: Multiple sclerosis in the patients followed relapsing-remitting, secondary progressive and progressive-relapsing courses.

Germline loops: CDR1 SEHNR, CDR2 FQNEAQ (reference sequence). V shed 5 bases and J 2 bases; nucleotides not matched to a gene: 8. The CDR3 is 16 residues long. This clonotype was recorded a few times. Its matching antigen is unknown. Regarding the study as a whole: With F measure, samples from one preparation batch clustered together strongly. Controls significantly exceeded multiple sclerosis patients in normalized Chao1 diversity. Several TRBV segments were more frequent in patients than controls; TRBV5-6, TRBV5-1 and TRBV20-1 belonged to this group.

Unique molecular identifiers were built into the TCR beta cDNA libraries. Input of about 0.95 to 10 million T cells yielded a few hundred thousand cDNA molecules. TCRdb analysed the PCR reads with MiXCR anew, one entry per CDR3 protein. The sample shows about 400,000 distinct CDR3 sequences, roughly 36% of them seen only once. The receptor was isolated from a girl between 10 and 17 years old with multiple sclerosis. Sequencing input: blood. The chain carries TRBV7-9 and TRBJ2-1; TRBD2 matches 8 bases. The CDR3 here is CASSHMAGGTYNEQFF. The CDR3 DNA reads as TGTGCCAGCAGCCACATGGCGGGGGGAACCTACAATGAGCAGTTCTTC.